The sequence of this T cell receptor (beta chain) was determined in a study of blood T cell repertoires in COVID-19 (dated by TCRdb to about 2020). Some background on the complete study: Samples covering the acute and convalescent phases of COVID-19 were provided by collaborators in the United States, Italy and Spain. Samples were obtained from the ongoing ImmuneRACE study (first 160 participants) and from over 1,000 subjects provided by 6 global collaborators. Where HLA class I and class II types were available, the types were taken from metadata supplied by the sample provider, not from assay-based typing. The material from the prospective study consisted of cDNA or gDNA derived from T cells, B-cell-depleted T cells, or PBMCs. The repertoires were released in a freely available public database meant as a resource for research on the immune response to SARS-CoV-2. Sample metadata almost always included a de-identified subject ID, COVID-19 status, age in years and sex. The dataset comprised deeply sampled blood TCRbeta repertoires from subjects exposed to, actively infected with, or recovered from COVID-19. The investigation overall reported the following: The amount of clinical and demographic metadata varied by source and participant and was provided uncurated.

Trimming removed 1 base from V and 5 bases from J, leaving 8 bases between the germline ends. The CDR3 measures 13 amino acids from cysteine to phenylalanine. CDR3 DNA only is kept here, 39 bases in frame from base 1. Looking up the germline V gene yields CDR1 SGHVS and CDR2 FQNEAQ. The immunoSEQ Assay, a bias-controlled multiplex PCR, was used to amplify TCRbeta CDR3 regions from genomic DNA. On the study's bioinformatics: The number of nucleated cells in each sample was estimated from the amplification of reference gene primers within the assay. To quantify the absolute abundance of each unique TCRbeta CDR3 rearrangement, sequence reads were collapsed and filtered. For each sample, productive Simpson clonality was calculated as the square root of Simpson's diversity index across productive rearrangements. TCRdb mirrors the immuneACCESS table, restricted to in-frame sequences. Some clones are absent from its copies; in checked studies, under half trace to an unresolved V gene, and the reason for the others is unknown. Clone size and the V and J calls come from that table; the DNA yielded D and trimming. The sample table records about 480,000 clones; about 87% of these occur just once. The ten largest clones represent approximately 12% of the sample.

This clone showed up just once. Its specific antigen is unknown. No base quality values were provided; no much bigger clone lies one nucleotide off. This specimen includes other DNA sequences encoding the same CDR3. One collaborating source in Seattle enrolled patients during active infection and followed them longitudinally through the course of disease. Collaborating institutions collected whole blood in K2EDTA tubes following their own protocols. Collaborator samples were shipped for TCRbeta analysis as frozen whole blood, isolated PBMCs, or DNA extracted from either sample type. Sequenced material: peripheral blood. The V and J genes are TRBV7-8 and TRBJ1-1; TRBD1 could be the D gene, as 5 bases match. The TCR comes from a woman in her fifties or sixties with COVID-19, enrolled during active disease. The DNA reads as follows: TGTGCCAGCAGCTTAGGTCAGGGAACTGAAGCTTTCTTT. Its protein is CASSLGQGTEAFF.